A selection of T cell receptor beta chains follows, all from one sample in a study of blood T cell repertoires in COVID-19. The repertoire was sequenced with immunoSEQ multiplex PCR; TCRdb's copy has only in-frame clones and lacks some. The sample has about 180,000 clones, about 81% seen once. The source material was peripheral blood. All receptors derive from a woman older than 75 with COVID-19, enrolled during active disease. The CDR3 runs from the conserved cysteine through the conserved F or W. The order of the fields is clone size, V gene, D gene, J gene, CDR3 protein, CDR3 DNA. The D gene is left open where the match is weak. Size values are once, few and many counts, or a class for expanded clones, and some rows have none.

clone_size: .
v_call: TRBV4-1
d_call: .
j_call: TRBJ2-7
cdr3_aa: CASSQREGSYEQYF
cdr3_nt: TGCGCCAGCAGCCAAAGAGAGGGTTCCTACGAGCAGTACTTC

clone_size: .
v_call: TRBV2
d_call: TRBD1
j_call: TRBJ1-4
cdr3_aa: CASSSRDRGLYNEKLFF
cdr3_nt: TGTGCCAGCAGTTCAAGGGACAGGGGGCTTTATAATGAAAAACTGTTTTTT

clone_size: few
v_call: TRBV2
d_call: .
j_call: TRBJ2-5
cdr3_aa: CASKGDLAQETQYF
cdr3_nt: TGTGCCAGCAAGGGAGACTTAGCCCAAGAGACCCAGTACTTC

clone_size: .
v_call: TRBV19
d_call: TRBD1
j_call: TRBJ2-5
cdr3_aa: CASSITGEETQYF
cdr3_nt: TGTGCCAGTAGTATAACAGGGGAGGAGACCCAGTACTTC

clone_size: .
v_call: TRBV5-5
d_call: TRBD1
j_call: TRBJ1-2
cdr3_aa: CASSSGTGLGYGYTF
cdr3_nt: TGTGCCAGCAGTTCCGGGACAGGATTGGGCTATGGCTACACCTTC

clone_size: .
v_call: TRBV9
d_call: TRBD2
j_call: TRBJ2-7
cdr3_aa: CASSGTSGGYEQYF
cdr3_nt: TGTGCCAGCAGCGGGACTAGCGGGGGCTACGAGCAGTACTTC

clone_size: .
v_call: TRBV15
d_call: .
j_call: TRBJ2-5
cdr3_aa: CATSRTSSETQYF
cdr3_nt: TGTGCCACCAGCAGAACTAGCTCCGAGACCCAGTACTTC

clone_size: .
v_call: TRBV9
d_call: TRBD1
j_call: TRBJ2-7
cdr3_aa: CASSAGQVFYEQYF
cdr3_nt: TGTGCCAGCAGCGCCGGACAGGTATTCTACGAGCAGTACTTC

clone_size: .
v_call: TRBV2
d_call: .
j_call: TRBJ2-1
cdr3_aa: CASSAVTAPYNEQFF
cdr3_nt: TGTGCCAGCAGTGCGGTTACCGCCCCCTACAATGAGCAGTTCTTC

clone_size: .
v_call: TRBV5-8
d_call: .
j_call: TRBJ1-5
cdr3_aa: CASSYAGTSTVNQPQHF
cdr3_nt: TGTGCCAGCAGTTATGCCGGGACAAGTACGGTCAATCAGCCCCAGCATTTT

clone_size: .
v_call: TRBV7-9
d_call: TRBD1
j_call: TRBJ1-2
cdr3_aa: CASSFLTGVYGYTF
cdr3_nt: TGTGCCAGCAGCTTTCTCACAGGGGTTTATGGCTACACCTTC

clone_size: many
v_call: TRBV25-1
d_call: .
j_call: TRBJ2-7
cdr3_aa: CASSSGRGYYEQYF
cdr3_nt: TGTGCCAGCAGTTCCGGCAGGGGATACTACGAGCAGTACTTC

clone_size: few
v_call: TRBV7-8
d_call: .
j_call: TRBJ2-6
cdr3_aa: CASSRSISGANVLTF
cdr3_nt: TGTGCCAGCAGCCGCAGTATCTCTGGGGCCAACGTCCTGACTTTC

clone_size: .
v_call: TRBV11-2
d_call: .
j_call: TRBJ2-1
cdr3_aa: CASSLLLLSVNEQFF
cdr3_nt: TGTGCCAGCAGCTTATTACTTCTCTCTGTTAATGAGCAGTTCTTC

clone_size: .
v_call: TRBV5-1
d_call: .
j_call: TRBJ2-3
cdr3_aa: CASSQEGLDTQYF
cdr3_nt: TGCGCCAGCAGCCAGGAGGGACTGGATACGCAGTATTTT

clone_size: .
v_call: TRBV27
d_call: .
j_call: TRBJ2-4
cdr3_aa: CASSLGQAKNIQYF
cdr3_nt: TGTGCCAGCAGTTTGGGGCAGGCAAAAAACATTCAGTACTTC

clone_size: .
v_call: TRBV18
d_call: .
j_call: TRBJ1-1
cdr3_aa: CASSPAGLNTEAFF
cdr3_nt: TGTGCCAGCTCACCTGCGGGGCTGAACACTGAAGCTTTCTTT